This is a list of T cell receptor beta chains from one sample in a study of T-cell memory formation after mild COVID-19. Each CDR3 protein is one row after TCRdb ran MiXCR on the 5' RACE reads. This table has around 300,000 distinct CDR3 sequences, about an eighth appearing once. The sequencing input was PBMCs or a T cell subset sorted from them (not recorded which). These receptors all come from a man aged 18 to 30 who had mild COVID-19 (a few samples of this study predate the infection). Cell type and time point are not known. CDR3s leave out the opening cysteine and the closing phenylalanine or tryptophan.

v_call: TRBV12-3/TRBV12-4
j_call: TRBJ2-6
cdr3_aa: ASSFDGGSGANVLT

v_call: TRBV11-2
j_call: TRBJ2-1
cdr3_aa: ASSLVAPAGNEQF

v_call: TRBV7-9
j_call: TRBJ2-1
cdr3_aa: ASSFLAGNRNEQF

v_call: TRBV5-1
j_call: TRBJ2-1
cdr3_aa: ASSLSGGLSSYNEQF

v_call: TRBV12-3/TRBV12-4
j_call: TRBJ1-6
cdr3_aa: ASSLTLAKSPLH

v_call: TRBV7-2
j_call: TRBJ2-1
cdr3_aa: ASTVAGVIYNEQF

v_call: TRBV7-9
j_call: TRBJ1-1
cdr3_aa: ASRPWGVEAF

v_call: TRBV4-2
j_call: TRBJ1-5
cdr3_aa: ASSQDGDIGSNQPQH

v_call: TRBV29-1
j_call: TRBJ2-6
cdr3_aa: SVTGFSGANVLT

v_call: TRBV4-1
j_call: TRBJ1-1
cdr3_aa: ASSQDGTGVTEAF

v_call: TRBV5-1
j_call: TRBJ2-5
cdr3_aa: ASSLAHGEQGETQY

v_call: TRBV6-2/TRBV6-3
j_call: TRBJ1-2
cdr3_aa: ASSYPGPGGYT

v_call: TRBV7-9
j_call: TRBJ2-1
cdr3_aa: ASSLVAGVKEQF

v_call: TRBV4-1
j_call: TRBJ1-2
cdr3_aa: ASSQGRLNYGYT

v_call: TRBV6-5
j_call: TRBJ2-5
cdr3_aa: ASRGASAGTQETQY

v_call: TRBV19
j_call: TRBJ1-4
cdr3_aa: ASSMPLHSYSEKLF

v_call: TRBV11-2
j_call: TRBJ2-1
cdr3_aa: ASSFTGAYNEQF

v_call: TRBV7-2
j_call: TRBJ2-3
cdr3_aa: ASSLTGGAPTQY

v_call: TRBV4-3
j_call: TRBJ2-2
cdr3_aa: AAGSTGELF

v_call: TRBV11-2
j_call: TRBJ1-2
cdr3_aa: ASRHALDTNYGYT

v_call: TRBV4-3
j_call: TRBJ2-2
cdr3_aa: ASSQDSGQGGFAGELF

v_call: TRBV7-2
j_call: TRBJ1-6
cdr3_aa: ASSLTAVGDSPLH

v_call: TRBV29-1
j_call: TRBJ2-2
cdr3_aa: SVGKQGFGTGELF

v_call: TRBV3-1
j_call: TRBJ1-3
cdr3_aa: ASSLLPPTATGNTIY

v_call: TRBV10-3
j_call: TRBJ2-1
cdr3_aa: AIGRADYNEQF

v_call: TRBV20-1
j_call: TRBJ1-1
cdr3_aa: RGLGGTEAF

v_call: TRBV4-1
j_call: TRBJ1-2
cdr3_aa: ASSLTRTGAYGYT

v_call: TRBV12-3/TRBV12-4
j_call: TRBJ1-6
cdr3_aa: ASSLGRENSPLH

v_call: TRBV6-5
j_call: TRBJ2-7
cdr3_aa: ASSYLGRNYEQY

v_call: TRBV7-2
j_call: TRBJ1-1
cdr3_aa: ASSLDGWGGWEEAF

v_call: TRBV12-5
j_call: TRBJ1-1
cdr3_aa: ASGWGQNTEAF

v_call: TRBV7-2
j_call: TRBJ1-5
cdr3_aa: ASSRQENQPQH

v_call: TRBV4-1
j_call: TRBJ2-1
cdr3_aa: ASSQEPNYNEQF

v_call: TRBV7-9
j_call: TRBJ2-3
cdr3_aa: ASSLALMGTGTQTQY

v_call: TRBV6-7
j_call: TRBJ2-1
cdr3_aa: ASSHPPEQF

v_call: TRBV7-2
j_call: TRBJ2-2
cdr3_aa: ASSSPSGGGTGELF

v_call: TRBV5-1
j_call: TRBJ1-2
cdr3_aa: ASSVGGGQETYGYT

v_call: TRBV7-3
j_call: TRBJ2-1
cdr3_aa: ASSLKGQAYNEQF

v_call: TRBV6-5
j_call: TRBJ1-4
cdr3_aa: ASSYSSQAQKLF

v_call: TRBV7-9
j_call: TRBJ1-1
cdr3_aa: ASRWAGTGNEAF

v_call: TRBV7-6
j_call: TRBJ1-3
cdr3_aa: ASSSRAVGNTIY